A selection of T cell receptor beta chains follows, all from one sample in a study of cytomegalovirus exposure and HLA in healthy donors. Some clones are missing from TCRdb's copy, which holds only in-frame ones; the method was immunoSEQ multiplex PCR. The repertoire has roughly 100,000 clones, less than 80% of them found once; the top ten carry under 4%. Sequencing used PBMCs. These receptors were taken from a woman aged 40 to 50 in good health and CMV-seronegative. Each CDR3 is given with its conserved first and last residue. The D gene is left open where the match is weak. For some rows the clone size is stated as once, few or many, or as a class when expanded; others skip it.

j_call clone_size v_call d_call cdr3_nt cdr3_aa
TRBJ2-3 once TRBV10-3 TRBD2 TGTGCCATCAGTGAATTTCAGCGGGAGCGGAGGAAAGATACGCAGTATTTT CAISEFQRERRKDTQYF
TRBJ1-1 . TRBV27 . TGTGCCAGCGGGCCATCCGGGACTCTCCTTCTGAACACTGAAGCTTTCTTT CASGPSGTLLLNTEAFF
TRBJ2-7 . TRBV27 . TGTGCCAGCAGTCCAAACAGGGTAGTGGGCGAGCAGTACTTC CASSPNRVVGEQYF
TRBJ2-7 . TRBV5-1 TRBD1 TGCGCCAGCAGCTTGGGACAGGGTTCATCCTACGAGCAGTACTTC CASSLGQGSSYEQYF
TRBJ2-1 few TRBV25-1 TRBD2 TGTGCCAGCAGTGAACCCGGACTAGCGGGTGGAAGGAATGAGCAGTTCTTC CASSEPGLAGGRNEQFF
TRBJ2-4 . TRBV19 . TGTGCCAGTAGTGGGAGGTTCGGGCAGAACATTCAGTACTTC CASSGRFGQNIQYF
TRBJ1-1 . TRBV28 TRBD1 TGTGCCAGCAGTTTCCAGACAGGGGGGAACACTGAAGCTTTCTTT CASSFQTGGNTEAFF
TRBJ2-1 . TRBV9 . TGTGCCAGCAGCGTCGAACACAACAATGAGCAGTTCTTC CASSVEHNNEQFF
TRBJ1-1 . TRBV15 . TGTGCCACCAGCAGAGAACAGGGAAACACTGAAGCTTTCTTT CATSREQGNTEAFF
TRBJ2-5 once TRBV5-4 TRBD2 TGTGCCAGCAGGGGGACTAGTGGAGAGACCCAGTACTTC CASRGTSGETQYF
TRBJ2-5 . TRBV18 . TGTGCCAGCTCCCTCGAGACGGGCGGGAACGAAAACTTC CASSLETGGNENF
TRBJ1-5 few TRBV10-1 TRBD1 TGCGCCAGCAGTGTTCCCGGGACAGGACGCAATCAGCCCCAGCATTTT CASSVPGTGRNQPQHF
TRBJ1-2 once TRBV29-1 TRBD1 TGCAGCGTTGTGACAGGGGGCGGTTATGGCTACACCTTC CSVVTGGGYGYTF
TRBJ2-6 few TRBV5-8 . TGTGCCAGGGCAGGAGGGGCCAACGTCCTGACTTTC CARAGGANVLTF
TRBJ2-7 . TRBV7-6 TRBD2 TGTGCCAGCAGCCCCCGGCGGGGGGCAGACCACGAGCAGTACTTC CASSPRRGADHEQYF